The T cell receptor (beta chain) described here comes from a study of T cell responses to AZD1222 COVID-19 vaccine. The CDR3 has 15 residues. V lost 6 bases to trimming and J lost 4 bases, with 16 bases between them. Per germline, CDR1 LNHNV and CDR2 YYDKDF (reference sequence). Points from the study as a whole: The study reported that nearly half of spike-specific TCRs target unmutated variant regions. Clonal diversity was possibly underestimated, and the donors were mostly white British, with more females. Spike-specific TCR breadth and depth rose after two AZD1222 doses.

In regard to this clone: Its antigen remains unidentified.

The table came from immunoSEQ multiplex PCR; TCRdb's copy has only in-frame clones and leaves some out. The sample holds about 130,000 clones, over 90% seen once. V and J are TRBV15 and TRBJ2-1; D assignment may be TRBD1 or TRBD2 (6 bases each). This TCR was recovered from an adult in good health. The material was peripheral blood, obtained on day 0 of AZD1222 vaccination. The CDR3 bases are TGTGCCACCAGAGAGACGGGGGCCTATTACAATGAGCAGTTCTTC. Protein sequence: CATRETGAYYNEQFF.